The 27 T cell receptor beta chains reported below all come from one sample, sequenced in a study of cytomegalovirus exposure and HLA in healthy donors. Primers for the PCR totalled 60 Vbeta and 13 Jbeta. Method: immunoSEQ multiplex PCR; TCRdb's copy keeps in-frame clones and lacks some. The sample consists of some 56,000 clones, around 50% of them appearing once. The sequencing input was PBMCs. These receptors were collected from a human donor in good health.

The V gene is TRBV6-5, the J gene TRBJ1-1, with TRBD1 matching over 8 bases. V gave up 5 bases and J gave up 6 bases; unmatched junction bases: 5. The CDR3 spans 13 residues. Germline lookup yields CDR1 MNHEY and CDR2 SVGAGI. CDR3 DNA: TGTGCCAGCAGTAACCCAGGGGGCCCTGAAGCTTTCTTT. Translated: CASSNPGGPEAFF.

This clone was seen a few times. At one of its ends the junction is not consistent with the germline gene, which may arise from a read error. The rearrangement links TRBV7-9 to TRBJ2-5; D is ambiguous. The CDR3 sequence is 12 residues long. CDR1 and CDR2 (germline): SEHNR, FQNEAQ (reference sequence). The chain's CDR3 is CSSSETQETQYF. The CDR3, as DNA: TGTTCCAGCAGCGAAACTCAAGAGACCCAGTACTTC.

This chain uses TRBV7-8 with TRBJ1-6, with D perhaps matching TRBD1 (5 bases). CDR3 length equals 15 residues. Germline lookup yields CDR1 SGHVS and CDR2 FQNEAQ. Deletions cut 0 bases from V and 11 bases from J, with 14 bases between. The DNA of the CDR3 is TGTGCCAGCAGCTTAGCGATGTCAGGGTTAGCACCCCTCCACTTT. Protein sequence: CASSLAMSGLAPLHF.

The chain's CDR3 is CAVVAAGGLGEKLFF. The CDR3, as DNA: TGTGCCGTGGTGGCCGCCGGGGGATTGGGTGAAAAACTGTTTTTT. V is TRBV30 and J is TRBJ1-4, with a weak D call TRBD1 (5 bases). Germline-derived CDR1 and CDR2 are GTSNPN and SVGIG (reference sequence). V gave up 8 bases and J gave up 7 bases, with 23 bases separating them. The length of the CDR3 is 15 residues.

The rearrangement links TRBV11-2 to TRBJ1-2; D is uncertain. CDR3 length: 14 amino acids. The germline V gene has CDR1 SGHAT and CDR2 FQNNGV. V gave up 6 bases and J gave up 3 bases, with 14 bases separating them. The CDR3 sequence: CASRRLARDYGYTF. CDR3 bases: TGTGCCAGCAGGCGACTCGCACGGGACTATGGCTACACCTTC.

The J gene is TRBJ2-7, the V gene TRBV4-2, with unresolved D. The CDR3 runs to 16 residues. Trimming left V 0 bases short and J 3 bases short, with 15 bases between. Germline V CDR1 and CDR2: LGHNA, YNFKEQ. DNA for the CDR3: TGTGCCAGCAGCCAAGATGCGTCACAGTCATACTACGAGCAGTACTTC. It encodes CASSQDASQSYYEQYF.

The chain couples TRBV30 to TRBJ2-2, with a possible D match to TRBD1 (6 bases). The CDR3 length is 13 residues. Trimming stripped 4 bases from V and 7 bases from J, with 13 bases between. From germline, CDR1 is GTSNPN and CDR2 SVGIG (reference sequence). This chain's CDR3 is CAWNTGTGGELFF. The CDR3 DNA sequence: TGTGCCTGGAACACAGGGACGGGCGGGGAGCTGTTTTTT.

The V gene is TRBV6-1, the J gene TRBJ2-1, with D unclear. Between the trimmed V and J ends, which lost 6 bases and 6 bases, there was a span of 3 bases. Germline CDR1 MNHNS, CDR2 SASEGT. This CDR3 is built from 10 residues. The CDR3 DNA reads as TGTGCCAGCAGCTTCAATGAGCAGTTCTTC. Encoded protein: CASSFNEQFF.

The chain uses TRBV6-6 and TRBJ1-5, with 7 bases identical to TRBD1. The V segment lost 6 bases and the J segment 0 bases; nucleotides outside the gene matches: 8. CDR1 is MNHNY and CDR2 is SVGAGI in the germline V gene (reference sequence). The CDR3 contains 16 residues. The CDR3 here is CASSPNRGGSNQPQHF. The CDR3, as DNA: TGTGCCAGCAGCCCAAACAGGGGAGGTAGCAATCAGCCCCAGCATTTT.

The chain uses TRBV30 and TRBJ1-4, with TRBD1 as a possible D gene (5 bases). Germline lookup yields CDR1 GTSNPN and CDR2 SVGIG (reference sequence). V dropped 3 bases and J dropped 7 bases, with 9 bases sitting between them. CDR3 length: 12 residues. The CDR3 loop reads CAWSWDSEKLFF. CDR3 nucleotides: TGTGCCTGGAGCTGGGACTCTGAAAAACTGTTTTTT.

This clone has a handful of counts. V and J are TRBV29-1 and TRBJ1-2; 9 bases match TRBD1. The ends lost 7 bases at V and 0 bases at J; junction bases unmatched: 6. CDR3 length equals 14 residues. The V gene's germline CDR1 is SQVTM and CDR2 ANQGSEA. The CDR3 here is CSGDRADTNYGYTF. Here the CDR3 DNA reads TGCAGCGGGGACAGGGCGGATACTAACTATGGCTACACCTTC.

CDR3 in DNA: TGTGCCAGCAGCCGGGACAGCTTTGAAGCTTTCTTT. Its translation: CASSRDSFEAFF. This rearrangement joins TRBV7-9 to TRBJ1-1; TRBD1 aligns across 7 bases. Trimming at V came to 5 bases and at J to 7 bases, leaving 4 bases not matched to a gene. Germline V gene sequence: CDR1 SEHNR, CDR2 FQNEAQ (reference sequence). The CDR3 totals 12 residues. The complete variable domain, with remaining parts taken from reference TRBV7-9 and TRBJ1-1, reads DTGVSQNPRHKITKRGQNVTFRCDPISEHNRLYWYRQTLGQGPEFLTYFQNEAQLEKSRLLSDRFSAERPKGSFSTLEIQRTEQGDSAMYLCASSRDSFEAFFGQGTRLTVV.

The chain recombines TRBV6-1 with TRBJ2-5; 8 positions agree with TRBD2. Per the germline V gene, CDR1 is MNHNS and CDR2 is SASEGT. Germline trimming cut 6 bases from V and 2 bases from J; bases unmatched to any gene: 5. The CDR3 sequence is 14 residues long. CDR3 region: CASRERGRQETQYF. Written as DNA, the CDR3 is TGTGCCAGCAGGGAGCGGGGGAGGCAAGAGACCCAGTACTTC.

The CDR3 sequence is CASRLDSSNQPQHF. In nucleotides, the CDR3 is TGTGCCAGCAGGCTGGACAGTTCCAATCAGCCCCAGCATTTT. V usage is TRBV6-5 and J usage is TRBJ1-5; D may be TRBD1 (6 bases). This CDR3 region has 14 residues. Germline V gene sequence: CDR1 MNHEY, CDR2 SVGAGI. V lost 6 bases and J lost 3, with 12 bases in between.

This clone was counted only a few times. The genes are TRBV5-6 and TRBJ1-2; TRBD1 matches 8 bases. The V gene's germline CDR1 is SGHDT and CDR2 YYEEEE. The V and J ends lost 3 bases and 6 bases, in that order; junction bases with no gene match: 7. The CDR3 extends over 14 amino acids. As DNA, the CDR3 is TGTGCCAGCAGCTCGAATCAGGGGGCGGATGGCTACACCTTC. It encodes CASSSNQGADGYTF.

The rearrangement links TRBV7-2 to TRBJ2-1; 7 bases agree with TRBD1. CDR1 SGHTA and CDR2 FQGNSA come from the germline V gene. This CDR3 region has 16 residues. The junction had 7 bases not matched to a gene; V was cut back by 1 base and J by 4 bases. The CDR3 sequence: CASSLEGASGYNEQFF. The CDR3 coding sequence is TGTGCCAGCAGCTTAGAGGGGGCGTCTGGATACAATGAGCAGTTCTTC.

The chain joins TRBV30 to TRBJ1-5; the D gene is possibly TRBD1 (6 bases). Germline assignment: CDR1 GTSNPN and CDR2 SVGIG (reference sequence). There are 13 residues in the CDR3. V gave up 1 base and J gave up 4 bases, with 8 bases separating them. The CDR3 region has the DNA TGTGCCTGGAGTGGGCAGGGGAATCAGCCCCAGCATTTT. This sequence encodes CAWSGQGNQPQHF.

The rearrangement joins TRBV5-1 to TRBJ2-1, with TRBD1 matching over 9 bases. The CDR3 runs 21 residues. CDR1 and CDR2 (germline): SGHRS, YFSETQ. The J segment lost 3 bases and the V segment lost 0 bases, leaving 19 bases of the junction unmatched. CDR3 residues: CASSLAHPGTGSSGGYNEQFF. The CDR3 nucleotides are TGCGCCAGCAGCTTGGCACACCCCGGGACAGGGTCCTCAGGGGGCTACAATGAGCAGTTCTTC.

The gene calls are TRBV7-6 and TRBJ2-5, with TRBD2 matching 11 bases. Trimming cost V 1 base and J 4 bases; bases outside gene matches: 11. This CDR3 comprises 18 residues. Looked up from germline, CDR1 is SGHVS and CDR2 is FNYEAQ. The CDR3 DNA is TGTGCCAGCAGCTTAGACGAGACTAGCGGGGTTTTAGGAGAGACCCAGTACTTC. It yields the protein CASSLDETSGVLGETQYF.

The V gene is TRBV29-1, the J gene TRBJ1-1; the match to TRBD1 covers 7 bases. CDR3 size: 12 residues. The trim removed 6 bases at V and 2 bases at J, leaving 3 bases unmatched. Germline values: CDR1 SQVTM, CDR2 ANQGSEA. The CDR3 DNA reads TGCAGCGTAAGGACAGGAAACACTGAAGCTTTCTTT. This sequence encodes CSVRTGNTEAFF.

The CDR3 is CASRPAGPTYEQYF. CDR3 DNA: TGTGCCAGCAGGCCGGCGGGACCTACCTACGAGCAGTACTTC. The V call is TRBV27, the J call TRBJ2-7; D possibly corresponds to TRBD2 (6 bases). This CDR3 has 14 amino acids. The germline V gene encodes CDR1 MNHEY and CDR2 SMNVEV (reference sequence). Between the trimmed V and J ends, which lost 6 bases and 2 bases, there was a span of 14 bases.

The chain is built from TRBV9 and TRBJ1-3; 9 bases match TRBD1. Trimming removed 4 bases from V and 3 bases from J; junction bases left unmatched: 5. CDR3 length: 15 residues. Germline V gene lookup returns CDR1 SGDLS and CDR2 YYNGEE. CDR3 sequence reads: CASSPNRGLGNTIYF. CDR3 nucleotides: TGTGCCAGCAGCCCTAACAGGGGGCTTGGAAACACCATATATTTT.

V gene TRBV5-1 combines with J gene TRBJ2-2; no clear D gene. V lost 0 bases to trimming and J lost 5 bases, with 5 bases between them. Per germline, CDR1 SGHRS and CDR2 YFSETQ. The CDR3 is 13 residues long. The CDR3: CASSLELTGELFF. The CDR3 DNA reads TGCGCCAGCAGCTTGGAACTAACCGGGGAGCTGTTTTTT. The full variable domain, rest sourced from reference TRBV5-1 and TRBJ2-2, is KAGVTQTPRYLIKTRGQQVTLSCSPISGHRSVSWYQQTPGQGLQFLFEYFSETQRNKGNFPGRFSGRQFSNSRSEMNVSTLELGDSALYLCASSLELTGELFFGEGSRLTVL.

This chain's CDR3 is CASSLILEAVNTEAFF. The CDR3 DNA reads as TGTGCCAGCAGCTTGATTCTGGAGGCCGTTAACACTGAAGCTTTCTTT. V usage is TRBV5-6 and J usage is TRBJ1-1; no reliable D call. The CDR3 covers 16 residues. Germline-derived CDR1 and CDR2 are SGHDT and YYEEEE. Trimming removed 1 base from V and 2 bases from J, with 15 bases in between.

This clone was counted between two and nine times. This rearrangement joins TRBV7-9 to TRBJ1-5, with D unclear. Between the trimmed V and J ends, which lost 5 bases and 6 bases, there was a span of 14 bases. The CDR3 is 14 residues long. Germline values: CDR1 SEHNR, CDR2 FQNEAQ (reference sequence). As DNA, the CDR3 is TGTGCCAGCAGCACCCCCTTTACAGTTCAGCCCCAGCATTTT. This encodes CASSTPFTVQPQHF.

This clone was detected only a few times. V and J are TRBV25-1 and TRBJ1-5, with D perhaps matching TRBD1 (5 bases). From germline, CDR1 is MGHDK and CDR2 SYGVNS. V gave up 3 bases and J gave up 6 bases, with 12 bases separating them. This CDR3 comprises 14 residues. The CDR3 region has the DNA TGTGCCAGCAGTGACGATGGGGCCCGTCAGCCCCAGCATTTT. Translation: CASSDDGARQPQHF.

The genes are TRBV18 and TRBJ2-7; 11 positions agree with TRBD1. Looked up from germline, CDR1 is KGHSH and CDR2 is LQKENI. The trim removed 1 base at V and 4 bases at J, leaving 3 bases unmatched. The CDR3 loop spans 15 amino acids. CDR3 sequence (DNA): TGTGCCAGCTCACCACAGGACAGGGGGCTTTACGAGCAGTACTTC. Amino acids: CASSPQDRGLYEQYF.